This entry lists 20 T cell receptor beta chains sequenced from one sample in a study of human T cells and chemical hapten exposure. Sample time point: pre-sensitization, week 0. Treatment described: therapeutic diphenylcyclopropenone sensitization with weekly scalp DPC. One entry per CDR3 protein results from TCRdb running MiXCR on the RACE reads. This sample has 300,000 to 450,000 distinct CDR3 sequences, with about 5.1% found just once. Specimen: whole blood, collected in connection with sensitization to the hapten diphenylcyclopropenone (DPC). The source of these receptors is a woman between 50 and 59 years old with alopecia areata. Some clones in this sample may be carry-over from other donors' samples.

In this sample, this clonotype turned up a few times. For the CDR3, the DNA is TGTGCCAGCAGCTCCCGAGGCCCGGAGAGCCCGATGAACACTGAAGCTTTCTTT. Amino acids: CASSSRGPESPMNTEAFF. This chain joins TRBV6-1 and TRBJ1-1; no firm D call. The V gene lost 6 bases and the J gene lost 0 bases, with 23 bases spanning the gap. Germline lookup yields CDR1 MNHNS and CDR2 SASEGT. CDR3 length equals 18 residues.

The V and J genes are TRBV12-3 or TRBV12-4 and TRBJ1-3; D ambiguous. V was shortened by 2 bases and J by 2 bases, with 7 bases between the two germline ends. This CDR3 is 14 amino acids long. This chain's CDR3 is CASSLTAAGNTIYF. DNA for the CDR3: TGTGCCAGCAGTTTAACAGCTGCTGGAAACACCATATATTTT.

This clonotype was seen at least ten times. The J gene is TRBJ1-2, the V gene TRBV6-5, with TRBD1 matching over 9 bases. The CDR3 loop spans 16 amino acids. The V segment lost 6 bases and the J segment 4 bases; nucleotides outside the gene matches: 12. Germline lookup yields CDR1 MNHEY and CDR2 SVGAGI. This CDR3 reads CASRTGTGSLLYGYTF. The CDR3 DNA reads as TGTGCCAGCAGGACCGGGACAGGGTCCCTACTCTATGGCTACACCTTC.

There are a few counts of this clonotype. CDR3 region: CASSLGYGAGEQYF. The CDR3, as DNA: TGTGCCAGCAGTTTGGGGTACGGAGCAGGGGAGCAGTACTTC. The gene calls are TRBV28 and TRBJ2-7; D is possibly TRBD1 (5 bases). CDR1 and CDR2 from the germline V gene are MDHEN and SYDVKM. The CDR3 spans 14 residues. Trimming cost V 3 bases and J 7 bases, with 16 bases left between them.

Here the CDR3 reads CASSWTLNTGELFF. The DNA for the CDR3 is TGCGCCAGCAGCTGGACTCTCAACACCGGGGAGCTGTTTTTT. This rearrangement joins TRBV4-1 to TRBJ2-2; D perhaps matches TRBD2 (5 bases). The germline gives CDR1 MGHRA, CDR2 YSYEKL. V shed 5 bases and J shed 2 bases, with 9 bases lying between them. This CDR3 is 14 amino acids long.

V gene TRBV4-1 combines with J gene TRBJ1-6, with D possibly TRBD1 on 6 matching bases. The germline V gene has CDR1 MGHRA and CDR2 YSYEKL. Trimming removed 2 bases from V and 5 bases from J, with 16 bases in between. This CDR3 has 17 amino acids. Here the CDR3 DNA reads TGCGCCAGCAGCCAACTTTTCAGGGGTGGGAATAATTCACCCCTCCACTTT. It translates to CASSQLFRGGNNSPLHF.

There are many counts of this clonotype. The chain is built from TRBV7-2 and TRBJ2-5; D is ambiguous. Germline CDR1 SGHTA, CDR2 FQGNSA. Trimming shortened V by 1 base and J by 5 bases, and 5 bases separated the two germline ends. The CDR3 is 12 amino acids. The CDR3 sequence: CASSLGSETQYF. The CDR3, as DNA: TGTGCCAGCAGCTTAGGTTCCGAGACCCAGTACTTC.

There are many counts of this clonotype. The chain has TRBV20-1 and TRBJ1-2; TRBD1 matches at 7 bases. Germline V CDR1 and CDR2: DFQATT, SNEGSKA (reference sequence). The V and J ends lost 1 base and 5 bases, in that order; junction bases with no gene match: 16. This CDR3 comprises 17 residues. CDR3 sequence (DNA): TGCAGTGCTAGAGGGGCAAGACAGGGTGTGTACTCTTATGGCTACACCTTC. Protein: CSARGARQGVYSYGYTF.

This clonotype has ten or more counts. This chain joins TRBV3-1 and TRBJ2-3; 8 bases fit TRBD2. Germline CDR1 reads LGHDT; CDR2 reads YNNKEL (reference sequence). V lost 0 bases and J lost 1; bases outside the gene matches: 9. This CDR3 has 18 residues. CDR3 coding DNA: TGTGCCAGCAGCCAAGATATGGTAGCGGGGTATCGCACAGATACGCAGTATTTT. Protein sequence: CASSQDMVAGYRTDTQYF.

This clonotype came up many times. V and J are TRBV27 and TRBJ1-6, with 7 bases fitting TRBD1. Unmatched junction bases numbered 4, after V lost 5 bases and J lost 6 bases. The CDR3 loop spans 14 amino acids. Per the germline V gene, CDR1 is MNHEY and CDR2 is SMNVEV (reference sequence). CDR3 bases: TGTGCCAGCAGTCGCGGGACAGTTAATTCACCCCTCCACTTT. This sequence encodes CASSRGTVNSPLHF.

V usage is TRBV12-3 or TRBV12-4 and J usage is TRBJ1-6, with D tentatively TRBD1 (6 bases). This CDR3 has 18 amino acids. V was trimmed by 2 bases and J by 8 bases, leaving 22 bases between them. CDR3 sequence reads: CASSLSDFGTGSHSPLHF. Here the CDR3 DNA reads TGTGCCAGCAGTTTATCAGATTTCGGTACAGGGAGTCATTCACCCCTCCACTTT.

To note about this clonotype: Being one base from a much bigger clone, this may be a read error. V gene TRBV24-1 combines with J gene TRBJ2-1; D is ambiguous. The germline V gene has CDR1 KGHDR and CDR2 SFDVKD. This CDR3 has 11 residues. DNA of the CDR3: TGTGCCTCAAGATCGCTGGATGAGCAGTCCTTC. Translation gives CASRSLDEQSF.

This clonotype was seen a few times. This chain uses TRBV2 with TRBJ2-3; 9 nucleotides match TRBD2. J was trimmed by 0 bases and V by 7 bases; bases with no gene match: 5. CDR3 length equals 15 residues. Germline V CDR1 and CDR2: SNHLY, FYNNEI. This chain's CDR3 is CASNRAGGSTDTQYF. The CDR3 region has the DNA TGTGCCAGCAATCGCGCGGGAGGGAGCACAGATACGCAGTATTTT.

The chain has TRBV12-3 or TRBV12-4 and TRBJ2-2; TRBD2 matches 12 bases. This CDR3 contains 14 residues. J was trimmed by 7 bases and V by 5 bases; bases with no gene match: 2. This chain's CDR3 is CASSGTSGFGELFF. The CDR3 bases are TGTGCCAGCAGTGGGACTAGCGGGTTCGGGGAGCTGTTTTTT.

The genes are TRBV6-5 and TRBJ1-5; D is unclear. The germline V gene has CDR1 MNHEY and CDR2 SVGAGI. The CDR3 has 14 residues. Trimming took 2 bases from V and 7 from J, leaving 12 bases between them. CDR3: CASSYAAEVQPQHF. DNA for the CDR3: TGTGCCAGCAGTTACGCCGCTGAGGTCCAGCCCCAGCATTTT.

This clonotype showed up just a few times. The chain employs TRBV20-1 and TRBJ2-3; TRBD2 matches 11 bases. This CDR3 is built from 14 residues. Germline values: CDR1 DFQATT, CDR2 SNEGSKA (reference sequence). Trimming at V came to 6 bases and at J to 4 bases, leaving 6 bases not matched to a gene. The CDR3 protein is CSASLAGEADTQYF. The CDR3 DNA reads TGCAGTGCCTCACTAGCGGGAGAGGCAGATACGCAGTATTTT.

In this sample, this clonotype turned up many times. This chain uses TRBV7-2 with TRBJ2-4; D is ambiguous. Germline V CDR1 and CDR2: SGHTA, FQGNSA. The CDR3 length is 16 residues. V gave up 0 bases and J gave up 5 bases, with 14 bases separating them. In DNA, the CDR3 is TGTGCCAGCAGCTTAGCGGCCCCAGTCCACCAAAACATTCAGTACTTC. It yields the protein CASSLAAPVHQNIQYF.

This clonotype was seen at least ten times. This chain uses TRBV7-9 with TRBJ1-6; D gene ambiguous. The V gene's germline CDR1 is SEHNR and CDR2 FQNEAQ (reference sequence). With 7 bases removed from V and 7 bases from J, the gap between germline ends came to 8 bases. CDR3 length equals 12 residues. CDR3 residues: CASTAANSPLHF. The CDR3 coding sequence is TGTGCCAGCACCGCGGCAAATTCACCCCTCCACTTT.

V is TRBV28 and J is TRBJ1-4, with 7 bases aligning to TRBD1. V was pared by 5 bases and J by 8 bases, with 11 bases of the junction left unmatched. Germline-derived CDR1 and CDR2 are MDHEN and SYDVKM. This CDR3 is built from 15 residues. In DNA form, the CDR3 reads TGTGCCAGCAGTCCGAGACGGGACAGCCGAGAAAAACTGTTTTTT. Its translation is CASSPRRDSREKLFF.

This clonotype has more than one count but fewer than ten. This chain connects TRBV6-6 to TRBJ1-5, with 7 positions matching TRBD1. The CDR3 runs 12 residues. V gave up 7 bases and J gave up 9 bases; unmatched junction bases: 6. CDR1 and CDR2 from the germline V gene are MNHNY and SVGAGI (reference sequence). The CDR3 region has the DNA TGTGCCAGCACCCAGGGGGATAGGCCCCAGCATTTT. Amino acids: CASTQGDRPQHF.